The present entry profiles one T cell receptor beta chain with its context. What it binds is unknown. These data originate in a study of OX40 agonist ivuxolimab in advanced cancers. Study outcomes and limitations: Normalized T-cell clonal expansion was also low in a subset of nonresponders.

Here immunoSEQ multiplex PCR was the method, and the copy in TCRdb shows in-frame clones only, minus some. The sample records tens of thousands of clones, around 90% being singletons. The CDR3 is made up of 12 amino acids. The V end was cut by 2 bases, the J end by 3 bases, with 8 bases between. Germline V gene sequence: CDR1 GTSNPN, CDR2 SVGIG (reference sequence). This specimen consisted of CD4+ or CD8+ T cells sorted from blood, obtained in a trial of the OX40 agonist ivuxolimab. The sequence derives from an adult with an advanced solid tumor such as melanoma, head and neck, liver or kidney cancer. This chain uses TRBV30 with TRBJ2-7; D ambiguous. CDR3 sequence: CAWSKTDYEQYF. CDR3 nucleotide sequence: TGTGCCTGGAGTAAGACCGACTACGAGCAGTACTTC.